A single sample is the source of the 20 T cell receptor beta chains below, sequenced in a study of cytomegalovirus exposure and HLA in healthy donors. Assay used: immunoSEQ multiplex PCR; TCRdb lists only in-frame clones, some missing. This sample yields around 250,000 clones, of which about 90% are seen a single time; 3% to 3.5% belongs to the top ten. Sequencing used PBMCs. These receptors came from a young woman in good health and CMV-seronegative.

The chain uses TRBV28 and TRBJ2-7, with 10 bases identical to TRBD2. Germline trimming cut 2 bases from V and 1 base from J; bases unmatched to any gene: 2. The CDR3 is made up of 15 amino acids. Germline V gene sequence: CDR1 MDHEN, CDR2 SYDVKM. For the CDR3, the DNA is TGTGCCAGCAGTTTAGGGACTAGCGCATCCTACGAGCAGTACTTC. It translates to CASSLGTSASYEQYF.

J is TRBJ2-3 and V is TRBV12-5, with TRBD2 matching 9 bases. CDR1 and CDR2 from the germline V gene are LGHNT and FRNRAP. V shed 0 bases, J shed 2 bases, and the junction held 6 bases outside the gene matches. CDR3 length: 17 amino acids. The CDR3, as DNA: TGTGCTAGTGGTTTGGTAGTTCTAGCGGGACACACAGATACGCAGTATTTT. This sequence encodes CASGLVVLAGHTDTQYF.

V gene TRBV28 combines with J gene TRBJ2-7; the match to TRBD1 covers 9 bases. J gave up 3 bases and V 2 bases, and 8 bases lay outside the gene matches. CDR3 length: 16 residues. CDR1 MDHEN and CDR2 SYDVKM come from the germline V gene. Written as DNA, the CDR3 is TGTGCCAGCAGTTTAGCCGGGACAGGGTCCCACTACGAGCAGTACTTC. Translation: CASSLAGTGSHYEQYF.

CDR3 sequence: CASSSRVKTGGNEQFF. The CDR3 DNA reads as TGTGCCAGCAGCTCCCGTGTGAAGACAGGGGGCAATGAGCAGTTCTTC. The chain carries TRBV7-9 and TRBJ2-1; 9 bases map to TRBD1. The germline CDR1 and CDR2 sequences are SEHNR and FQNEAQ (reference sequence). CDR3 length: 16 residues. The junction had 10 bases not matched to a gene; V was cut back by 4 bases and J by 6 bases.

This chain connects TRBV7-6 to TRBJ2-1; 8 bases are shared with TRBD2. The germline gives CDR1 SGHVS, CDR2 FNYEAQ. The CDR3 loop spans 17 amino acids. V shed 5 bases and J 3 bases; nucleotides not matched to a gene: 12. The CDR3 DNA is TGTGCCAGCAGCCAACCCACCGGGACTAGGGTCTACAATGAGCAGTTCTTC. It is translated as CASSQPTGTRVYNEQFF.

Concerning this clone itself: At the DNA level, this CDR3 is encoded by other sequences in the same sample as well. The V and J genes are TRBV20-1 and TRBJ2-2, with D unresolved. The length of the CDR3 is 11 residues. Germline V gene lookup returns CDR1 DFQATT and CDR2 SNEGSKA (reference sequence). The V and J ends lost 3 bases and 5 bases respectively, with 4 bases between them. CDR3 sequence reads: CSARRTGELFF. In nucleotides, the CDR3 is TGCAGTGCTAGGAGGACCGGGGAGCTGTTTTTT.

J is TRBJ2-5 and V is TRBV6-1; no clear D gene. This CDR3 is 14 amino acids long. The germline CDR1 and CDR2 sequences are MNHNS and SASEGT. The V end lost 3 bases, the J end lost 5 bases, and 13 bases lay between the germline ends. CDR3 coding DNA: TGTGCCAGCAGTGATATCGGCCTGGGGGAGACCCAGTACTTC. Protein product: CASSDIGLGETQYF.

The chain recombines TRBV6-5 with TRBJ1-1; TRBD1 might be the D (5 bases). The CDR3 is 13 residues long. Germline assignment: CDR1 MNHEY and CDR2 SVGAGI. Deletions cut 10 bases from V and 1 base from J, with 13 bases between. CDR3: CATQGGGNTEAFF. The CDR3 DNA sequence: TGTGCCACCCAAGGCGGGGGGAACACTGAAGCTTTCTTT.

The rearrangement joins TRBV11-3 to TRBJ2-5, with D possibly being TRBD2 (5 bases). The germline gives CDR1 SGHNT, CDR2 YENEEA. This CDR3 is built from 13 residues. V was trimmed by 5 bases and J by 5 bases, leaving 12 bases between them. The CDR3 coding sequence is TGTGCCAGCAGCCCAGCTAGCCGGGAGACCCAGTACTTC. Residues: CASSPASRETQYF.

This chain uses TRBV6-4 with TRBJ1-1, with D possibly TRBD1 on 6 matching bases. The V and J ends lost 5 bases and 4 bases respectively, with 14 bases between them. Germline CDR1 and CDR2: MRHNA and SNTAGT. This CDR3 comprises 14 residues. The CDR3 nucleotides are TGTGCCAGCAGTCCCTCAGGGGAAAGCACTGAAGCTTTCTTT. It yields the protein CASSPSGESTEAFF.

This chain connects TRBV28 to TRBJ2-5; D call uncertain. The CDR3 sequence is 13 residues long. V was pared by 6 bases and J by 8 bases, with 16 bases between. Germline V gene sequence: CDR1 MDHEN, CDR2 SYDVKM. The CDR3 coding sequence is TGTGCCAGCAGCCTACCCCAGACCAGTACCCAGTACTTC. This gives the protein CASSLPQTSTQYF. Full variable domain (remainder filled in from reference TRBV28 and TRBJ2-5): DVKVTQSSRYLVKRTGEKVFLECVQDMDHENMFWYRQDPGLGLRLIYFSYDVKMKEKGDIPEGYSVSREKKERFSLILESASTNQTSMYLCASSLPQTSTQYFGPGTRLLVL.

In the case of this clone: Other DNA sequences of this sample code for an identical CDR3. The chain couples TRBV27 to TRBJ2-7; 8 bases map to TRBD1. The CDR3 covers 13 residues. J gave up 3 bases and V 2 bases, and 0 bases lay outside the gene matches. Per the germline V gene, CDR1 is MNHEY and CDR2 is SMNVEV (reference sequence). The CDR3, as DNA: TGTGCCAGCAGTTTAGGGACAGGCTACGAGCAGTACTTC. This codes for CASSLGTGYEQYF.

The chain joins TRBV4-3 to TRBJ2-2; 8 nucleotides align to TRBD2. The CDR3 consists of 19 residues. The germline gives CDR1 LGHNA, CDR2 YSLEER. The ends lost 0 bases at V and 4 bases at J; junction bases unmatched: 13. This CDR3 reads CASSQDPAGVNFGTGELFF. DNA of the CDR3: TGCGCCAGCAGCCAAGATCCAGCGGGAGTTAATTTTGGCACCGGGGAGCTGTTTTTT.

The chain employs TRBV7-2 and TRBJ2-3; 10 bases map to TRBD2. Trimming at V came to 5 bases and at J to 3 bases, leaving 8 bases not matched to a gene. Germline CDR1 is SGHTA and CDR2 is FQGNSA. The CDR3 runs 16 residues. The CDR3 is CASSRSLGLATDTQYF. The CDR3 nucleotides are TGTGCCAGCAGCCGTTCCTTGGGACTAGCGACAGATACGCAGTATTTT.

V gene TRBV27 combines with J gene TRBJ2-1, with TRBD1 matching over 9 bases. This CDR3 has 15 residues. Trimming cost V 3 bases and J 5 bases; bases outside gene matches: 5. Germline V gives CDR1 MNHEY, CDR2 SMNVEV (reference sequence). The DNA of the CDR3 is TGTGCCAGCAGTTTCGGGACAGGGAGGGACAATGAGCAGTTCTTC. This sequence encodes CASSFGTGRDNEQFF.

The gene calls are TRBV9 and TRBJ2-1; D is ambiguous. The CDR3 runs 14 residues. The ends were cut back, 0 bases at V and 9 bases at J, with 13 bases in the middle. CDR1 and CDR2 from the germline V gene are SGDLS and YYNGEE. The CDR3 nucleotides are TGTGCCAGCAGCGTAGAACTCAGATTCGGTGAGCAGTTCTTC. This translates into CASSVELRFGEQFF.

Concerning this clone itself: The same CDR3 also results from other DNA sequences found in this sample. CDR3 residues: CASSPGTGTYEQYF. CDR3 DNA sequence: TGTGCCAGCTCACCCGGGACAGGCACCTACGAGCAGTACTTC. The chain uses TRBV18 and TRBJ2-7, with 8 bases lining up with TRBD1. The junction had 3 bases not matched to a gene; V was cut back by 3 bases and J by 2 bases. Per the germline V gene, CDR1 is KGHSH and CDR2 is LQKENI. CDR3 size: 14 residues.

The J gene is TRBJ2-7, the V gene TRBV28; TRBD2 matches 9 bases. This CDR3 is built from 15 residues. Looked up from germline, CDR1 is MDHEN and CDR2 is SYDVKM. V gave up 4 bases and J gave up 3 bases; unmatched junction bases: 7. The CDR3 bases are TGTGCCAGCAGTTCAATAGCGGGAGCGGGCTACGAGCAGTACTTC. This translates into CASSSIAGAGYEQYF.

This clone was counted once. The V gene is TRBV27, the J gene TRBJ2-3; D is ambiguous. V was trimmed by 5 bases and J by 6 bases, leaving 12 bases between them. The CDR3 has 13 residues. Germline V gene sequence: CDR1 MNHEY, CDR2 SMNVEV (reference sequence). CDR3 in DNA: TGTGCCAGCAGTCCTAAATTCGGGGATACGCAGTATTTT. Protein sequence: CASSPKFGDTQYF.

The V gene is TRBV6-5, the J gene TRBJ2-2; D is possibly TRBD2 (6 bases). CDR3 length equals 16 residues. The V end lost 4 bases, the J end lost 7 bases, and 19 bases lay between the germline ends. Germline loops: CDR1 MNHEY, CDR2 SVGAGI. CDR3 sequence: CASSSLAGKGVGELFF. The CDR3 coding sequence is TGTGCCAGCAGTTCTCTCGCGGGAAAAGGTGTCGGGGAGCTGTTTTTT.